This T cell receptor beta chain was sequenced during a study of control samples from healthy donors and cancer patients. The repertoire was sequenced with immunoSEQ multiplex PCR; TCRdb's copy has only in-frame clones and lacks some. The table shows some 130,000 clones, with about 95% occurring only once. Germline V lookup: CDR1 SGHTA, CDR2 FQGNSA. The CDR3 is 14 residues long. The V gene lost 1 base and the J gene lost 4 bases, with 10 bases spanning the gap. What was sequenced was blood. This clonotype was obtained from a man aged 25-45 years in good health. V is TRBV7-2 and J is TRBJ1-2; possibly TRBD1 for D (5 bases). The CDR3 bases are TGTGCCAGCAGCTTAGATGGACAAGTCTATGGCTACACCTTC. This codes for CASSLDGQVYGYTF.